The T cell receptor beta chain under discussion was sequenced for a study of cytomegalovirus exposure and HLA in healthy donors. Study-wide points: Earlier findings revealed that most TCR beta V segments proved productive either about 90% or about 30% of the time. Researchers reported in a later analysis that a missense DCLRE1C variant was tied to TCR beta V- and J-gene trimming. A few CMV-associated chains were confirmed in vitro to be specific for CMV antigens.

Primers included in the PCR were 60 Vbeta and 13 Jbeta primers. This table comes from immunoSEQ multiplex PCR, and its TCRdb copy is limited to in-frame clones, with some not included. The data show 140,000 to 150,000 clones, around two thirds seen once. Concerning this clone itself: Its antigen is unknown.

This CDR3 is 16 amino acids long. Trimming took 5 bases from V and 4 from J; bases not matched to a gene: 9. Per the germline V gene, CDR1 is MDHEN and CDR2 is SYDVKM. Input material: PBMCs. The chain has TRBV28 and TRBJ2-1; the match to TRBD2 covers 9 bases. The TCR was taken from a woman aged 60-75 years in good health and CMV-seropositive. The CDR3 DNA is TGTGCCAGCAGTAACGGACTAGCGAGGTATTACAATGAGCAGTTCTTC. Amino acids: CASSNGLARYYNEQFF.